A single TCR beta chain is shown here with its context. Its recognized antigen is unknown. No much larger clone is present one base from it, and per-base qualities are unavailable. This specimen belongs to a study of blood T cells in healthy people across ages (dated by TCRdb to between 2014 and 2017). Broadly, across the study: In model experiments, roughly one uniquely barcoded TCR beta cDNA molecule per two T cells was captured by template switching. To track age-related changes in TCR beta repertoire diversity, the study relied on deep sequencing normalized with unique cDNA molecular identifiers. The donors were divided into four age groups: young (average around 17 years), middle-aged (around 37), aged (around 67) and long-lived (roughly 88). The study analyzed two additional independent replicas of 1 million unique cDNA reads from the same blood draw for two donors, one aged 18 to 30 and one aged 80 or older. Results and caveats for the whole study, not just this receptor: Compared with the aged group, the long-lived group had more naive CD4+ T cells, fewer expanded clones and increased TCR diversity, suggesting age selection. Total diversity estimates from one million sequenced T cells were considered lower bounds and underestimates. The percentage of naive T cells measured by flow cytometry correlated strongly with observed TCR beta diversity. Observed TCR beta diversity per million T cells fell roughly linearly with age, and a significant reduction was already apparent by age about 38. Bulk unsorted PBMC profiling prevented conclusive comparison of naive and antigen-experienced compartments. Donor CMV infection status was unknown, potentially confounding age-related changes in expanded clonotypes.

The roughly 39 donors, aged about 6 to 100 years, were systemically healthy Caucasian individuals from Russia. Roughly 10 milliliters of peripheral blood were collected from each donor into EDTA-treated Vacutainer tubes. Ficoll-Paque density-gradient centrifugation was used to isolate PBMCs, with at least 6.5 million obtained per sample. Trizol reagent was used to extract total RNA from the PBMCs, yielding at least 6 micrograms per sample. For every donor, an aliquot of PBMCs went through flow cytometry to measure the percentages of naive CD45RAhigh/CD27high T cells. Libraries were constructed by 5' RACE. Sequencing instrument: Illumina HiSeq 2500. The second PCR ran for about 6 to 12 cycles and used a J-beta primer mix along with a sample-barcoded 5' primer. A unique molecular identifier was introduced onto each TCR beta cDNA molecule by a template-switch 5' adaptor carrying 12 random nucleotides. At least 2.5 million CDR3-containing paired-end reads were obtained from each sample. First-strand cDNA was synthesized from all RNA with the Mint cDNA synthesis kit, primed by a TRBC-specific oligonucleotide. Following uracil-DNA glycosylase treatment, all cDNA underwent a first 18-cycle PCR with the universal primers M1SS and BC2_uni_R. The study's processing was this. Each sample was normalized by randomly selecting 1 million high-quality reads, each carrying a distinct molecular identifier. Instead of being binned into consensus sequences, reads with shared molecular identifiers were discarded. MiTCR, run with a Q25 quality threshold and the strictest error-elimination algorithm, handled CDR3 identification, clonotype clustering and error correction. A nonparametric unseen species model with Euler transformation was used to estimate a lower bound on total TCR beta diversity. TCRdb trimmed public reads at Q25 via fastp, called clones via MiXCR and kept in-frame beta chains. One record per CDR3 amino acid sequence lists the most common genes and DNA. These V and J calls derive from TCRdb rather than the authors' analysis. The table for this sample lists roughly 1 million distinct CDR3 sequences; around 27% of them were counted only once. The ten most abundant clones make up 0.75% of the sample.

The same sample was also used in a study of T cells of mothers and their children. Looking at the second paper: The donors were nine systemically healthy Caucasian individuals, made up of three mothers and their six children. cDNA synthesis used all of the extracted RNA, with approximately 1.4 ug of RNA in each 15 ul reaction. In the second PCR, the M1S primer introduced both the sample barcodes and 2-4 random nucleotides. Over 9.5 million TCR beta CDR3 reads came from each mother, compared with some 3 million reads from each child. In both related and unrelated pairs, thymic selection shapes the output of TCR recombination in a similar way, with inherited differences having only a minor effect. Normalized repertoire overlap in related mother-child pairs was always slightly higher than in unrelated mother-child pairs, but the difference was never significant. No persistent microchimeric T cell clones were found, with a detection sensitivity of 85 to 100 clones per million clonotypes. The study used deep NGS to compare TCR beta repertoires of mothers and children, seeking features distinguishing related mother-child pairs from unrelated individuals. On average, the children were approximately 12 +/- 4 years old, while the mothers were about 37 +/- 4 years old. After adapters were ligated using NEBNext reagents, the libraries underwent 100+100 nt paired-end sequencing on an Illumina HiSeq 2000. To prevent cross-contamination, the mother and child libraries were prepared one month apart and sequenced in separate runs. Each donor had between roughly 450,000 and 2,300,000 distinct TCR beta clonotypes identified. Naive TCR beta clonotypes were estimated from low-frequency clonotypes matched to each donor's FACS-determined naive share, without sorting.

The sequenced material came from blood. The origin of this receptor is a girl aged 2-9 years in good health.

In nucleotide form, the sequence is TGTGCCAGCAGTTGGGGGGACAGGGATCGTGAAAAACTGTTTTTT. This translates into CASSWGDRDREKLFF. This receptor chain uses TRBV6-6 and TRBJ1-4; TRBD1 matches 9 bases in the middle. V and J are trimmed by 4 bases and 7 bases, and the gene matches miss 7 bases of the junction. From cysteine to phenylalanine, the CDR3 is 15 amino acids long. Of the read, only the CDR3 DNA is kept; its 45 bases are in frame from base 1. Reading the germline V gene (reference sequence) gives CDR1 MNHNY and CDR2 SVGAGI.